These T cell receptor beta chains were read from a single sample in a study of T cell responses to AZD1222 COVID-19 vaccine. The repertoire was sequenced with immunoSEQ multiplex PCR; TCRdb's copy has only in-frame clones and lacks some. The sample holds 100,000 to 150,000 clones; over 90% are singletons and the top ten take 5% to 5.5%. The sequencing used peripheral blood, collected on day 0 of AZD1222 vaccination. The receptor source for this set is an adult in good health. Both conserved end residues are part of each CDR3. The order of the fields is clone size, V gene, CDR3 length, D gene, J gene, CDR3 DNA, CDR3 protein. A D gene is named only where the DNA matches it firmly. Clone size is not always given. Where it is, it says once, few, many or a class for expanded clones.

.	TRBV28	16	.	TRBJ2-1	TGTGCCAGCAGTTTGGTGCTAGCGAGCTCCTACAATGAGCAGTTCTTC	CASSLVLASSYNEQFF
.	TRBV7-9	14	.	TRBJ1-1	TGTGCCAGCACCCCCACCGACGGGGCCACTGAAGCTTTCTTT	CASTPTDGATEAFF
.	TRBV7-9	14	TRBD1	TRBJ2-7	TGTGCCAGCAGCCCGGGACAGGGAGCCTACGAGCAGTACTTC	CASSPGQGAYEQYF
.	TRBV2	18	.	TRBJ1-1	TGTGCCAGCAGTGTAGTTAGGGGCCAAACGGGAATGAACACTGAAGCTTTCTTT	CASSVVRGQTGMNTEAFF
.	TRBV3-1/TRBV3-2	16	.	TRBJ1-3	TGTGCCAGCAGCCGTACCGGGGGGACCTCTGGAAACACCATATATTTT	CASSRTGGTSGNTIYF
.	TRBV7-2	12	.	TRBJ2-2	TGTGCCAGCAGCTTATTCCCCGGGGAGCTGTTTTTT	CASSLFPGELFF
.	TRBV6-4	12	.	TRBJ2-7	TGTGCCAGCAGTGATCAGGGAGGCGAGCAGTACTTC	CASSDQGGEQYF
.	TRBV5-1	15	TRBD2	TRBJ2-1	TGCGCCAGCAGCTTCTTTGGACTAGCCACCGATGAGCAGTTCTTC	CASSFFGLATDEQFF
.	TRBV19	16	.	TRBJ1-2	TGTGCCAGTAGTATACCAGCGGGGCGGGGCCCGGATGGCTACACCTTC	CASSIPAGRGPDGYTF
.	TRBV11-2	13	.	TRBJ1-1	TGTGCCAGCAGCTTACGCAGGGGTCCTGAAGCTTTCTTT	CASSLRRGPEAFF
.	TRBV4-1	13	.	TRBJ1-2	TGCGCCAGCAGCCAAGATTTATGGGCAGGCTACACCTTC	CASSQDLWAGYTF
.	TRBV6-1	16	.	TRBJ1-2	TGTGCCAGCAGTGAATATGTGATCCTAGCTAACTATGGCTACACCTTC	CASSEYVILANYGYTF
.	TRBV2	11	.	TRBJ1-1	TGTGCCAGCAGGGGGGGTACTGAAGCTTTCTTT	CASRGGTEAFF
.	TRBV7-9	14	.	TRBJ2-7	TGTGCCAGCAGCTTAGTTGAGGGAGACTACGAGCAGTACTTC	CASSLVEGDYEQYF
.	TRBV24-1	15	.	TRBJ2-1	TGTGCCACCAGCGACAGTACCGGAGGTTACAATGAGCAGTTCTTC	CATSDSTGGYNEQFF
.	TRBV6-1	13	.	TRBJ1-5	TGTGCCAGCAGTGAAGGGAATAAAAAGCCCCAGCATTTT	CASSEGNKKPQHF
.	TRBV9	16	.	TRBJ1-3	TGTGCCAGCAGCCCGAAGGGATGGGGGGCAGGAAACACCATATATTTT	CASSPKGWGAGNTIYF
.	TRBV4-2	15	.	TRBJ1-6	TGTGCCAGCAGCCAAGATCAGGGTGACAATTCACCCCTCCACTTT	CASSQDQGDNSPLHF
.	TRBV27	12	.	TRBJ1-5	TGTGCCAGCTGTTCCCGGGGTCAGCCCCAGCATTTT	CASCSRGQPQHF
.	TRBV18	11	.	TRBJ2-7	TGTGCCAGCTCAAAGGCGAACGAGCAGTACTTC	CASSKANEQYF
few	TRBV4-2	15	.	TRBJ2-7	TGTGCCAGCAGCCAAAATCGGCGACAGGATCACGAGCAGTACTTC	CASSQNRRQDHEQYF
.	TRBV9	15	.	TRBJ2-7	TGTGCCAGCAGCGCCGGATCCCGGGACCACTACGAGCAGTACTTC	CASSAGSRDHYEQYF
.	TRBV6-5	15	.	TRBJ1-5	TGTGCCAGCAGTTCTTCCGGACACAGCGGGGGGCCCCAGCATTTT	CASSSSGHSGGPQHF
.	TRBV30	14	TRBD2	TRBJ2-7	TGTGCCTGGAGCGGCGGGGGTAATCCGTACGAGCAGTACTTC	CAWSGGGNPYEQYF
.	TRBV5-4	16	.	TRBJ2-7	TGTGCCAGCAGTTCAGGGCAGGGCCGCGGTCCTTACGAGCAGTACTTC	CASSSGQGRGPYEQYF
.	TRBV7-8	13	TRBD1	TRBJ2-7	TGTGCCAGCAGCAAAAGGGACAGCTACGAGCAGTACTTC	CASSKRDSYEQYF
.	TRBV15	17	TRBD1	TRBJ1-6	TGTGCCACCAGCAGGAGCCTTACAGGGGCCGATAATTCACCCCTCCACTTT	CATSRSLTGADNSPLHF
.	TRBV24-1	13	TRBD1	TRBJ2-7	TGTGCCACCAGAGTCGCCAGGGGGCACGAGCAGTACTTC	CATRVARGHEQYF
.	TRBV6-5	14	.	TRBJ1-1	TGTGCCAGCAGCATGGAGCACATGAACACTGAAGCTTTCTTT	CASSMEHMNTEAFF
few	TRBV28	11	TRBD1	TRBJ2-7	TGTGCCAGTACAGGGGGCTACGAGCAGTACTTC	CASTGGYEQYF
.	TRBV29-1	12	.	TRBJ2-3	TGCAGCGTTGCCGGGTCGTTGGATACGCAGTATTTT	CSVAGSLDTQYF
.	TRBV6-5	12	.	TRBJ1-2	TGTGCCAGCACCCCAAGGACAGCTATCTACACCTTC	CASTPRTAIYTF
.	TRBV28	12	TRBD1	TRBJ1-2	TGTGCCAGCAGAACAGGGGGCTATGGCTACACCTTC	CASRTGGYGYTF
.	TRBV7-3	14	.	TRBJ2-1	TGTGCCAGCAGCACTCTCGAGGGGGGTAATGAGCAGTTCTTC	CASSTLEGGNEQFF
.	TRBV7-3	15	TRBD2	TRBJ2-1	TGTGCCAGCAGCCCAGACGGGGGGACCTACAATGAGCAGTTCTTC	CASSPDGGTYNEQFF
.	TRBV5-4	14	.	TRBJ2-7	TGTGCCAGCAGCTCTGGACCGAACCCCTACGAGCAGTACTTC	CASSSGPNPYEQYF
.	TRBV15	14	.	TRBJ2-7	TGTGCCACCAGCAGGGCGGACAACTCCTACGAGCAGTACTTC	CATSRADNSYEQYF
.	TRBV7-2	17	.	TRBJ1-1	TGTGCCAGCAGCTTAGCGCCGGGACACCCTCGAGGGACTGAAGCTTTCTTT	CASSLAPGHPRGTEAFF
.	TRBV5-1	14	.	TRBJ1-4	TGCGCCAGCAGCCCCCTCACAACTAATGAAAAACTGTTTTTT	CASSPLTTNEKLFF
.	TRBV28	13	.	TRBJ2-7	TGTGCCAGCAGTTTATTGTCCCGCTACGAGCAGTACTTC	CASSLLSRYEQYF
.	TRBV27	12	.	TRBJ2-5	TGTGCCACCCAGAGACCAGGGGAGACCCAGTACTTC	CATQRPGETQYF
.	TRBV28	15	TRBD1	TRBJ1-2	TGTGCCAGCAGTTTAACGCGACAGGGGGCCTATGGCTACACCTTC	CASSLTRQGAYGYTF
.	TRBV6-5	13	.	TRBJ2-2	TGTGCCAGCAGGGGGCCGAACACCGGGGAGCTGTTTTTT	CASRGPNTGELFF
.	TRBV21-1	21	.	TRBJ2-2	TGTGCCAGCAGCAAAACTCCTTTTACGAACCGGGACTTCTTTGATACCGGGGAGCTGTTTTTT	CASSKTPFTNRDFFDTGELFF
.	TRBV5-6	15	.	TRBJ1-1	TGTGCCAGCAGATCAAGCGGGACTTGGAACACTGAAGCTTTCTTT	CASRSSGTWNTEAFF
.	TRBV28	16	TRBD1	TRBJ2-2	TGTGCCAGCAGTTTACCGGACAGGTTGGACACCGGGGAGCTGTTTTTT	CASSLPDRLDTGELFF
once	TRBV19	14	.	TRBJ1-2	TGTGCCAGTAGTATAGATGGACAGTTCTATGGCTACACCTTC	CASSIDGQFYGYTF
.	TRBV7-2	13	.	TRBJ1-2	TGTGCCAGCAGCTTTGCCGGGGCTCCTGGCTACACCTTC	CASSFAGAPGYTF
.	TRBV6-5	15	TRBD2	TRBJ2-4	TGTGCCCCCGGGGGGGGGCGCGGAGCCAAAAACATTCAGTACTTC	CAPGGGRGAKNIQYF
.	TRBV9	15	TRBD2	TRBJ2-1	TGTGCCAGCAGCGTTTACGCGGGAGCAGACAATGAGCAGTTCTTC	CASSVYAGADNEQFF
.	TRBV23-1	18	.	TRBJ1-5	TGCGCCAGCAGTCAATCTGAGAACTCGGCATTTAGCAATCAGCCCCAGCATTTT	CASSQSENSAFSNQPQHF
.	TRBV27	13	TRBD1	TRBJ1-1	TGTGCCAGCAGCAGGACAGGGGGAGGTGAAGCTTTCTTT	CASSRTGGGEAFF
.	TRBV4-1	15	TRBD1	TRBJ1-3	TGCGCCAGCAGTTCAACAGGGGGAGTAAGAAACACCATATATTTT	CASSSTGGVRNTIYF
.	TRBV27	12	.	TRBJ2-7	TGTGCCAGCAGTTCATACTCCAACGAGCAGTACTTC	CASSSYSNEQYF
.	TRBV27	11	.	TRBJ2-1	TGTGCCAGCTTCGTTGGCAATGAGCAGTTCTTC	CASFVGNEQFF